Listed here are 32 T cell receptor beta chains from one sample, sequenced in a study of cytomegalovirus exposure and HLA in healthy donors. The primer mix had 60 Vbeta and 13 Jbeta primers. Using immunoSEQ multiplex PCR, the repertoire was profiled, and TCRdb retains in-frame clones only, with some absent. The sample holds approximately 84,000 clones, approximately 71% seen once. Material: PBMCs. These receptor sequences come from a middle-aged man in good health and CMV-seronegative.

The CDR3 DNA reads as TGTGCCAGCAGCTTAAACAGTGGGGGCTACACCTTC. Translation: CASSLNSGGYTF. This chain links TRBV11-2 with TRBJ1-2; D ambiguous. V was clipped by 2 bases and J by 8 bases, with 9 bases between them. The CDR3 consists of 12 residues. CDR1 and CDR2 from the germline V gene are SGHAT and FQNNGV.

The J gene is TRBJ1-2, the V gene TRBV5-8; TRBD1 matches at 7 bases. This CDR3 is built from 16 residues. The trim removed 4 bases at V and 4 bases at J, leaving 13 bases unmatched. CDR1 SGHTS and CDR2 YDEGEE come from the germline V gene. Written as DNA, the CDR3 is TGTGCCAGCAGCCTCCGGGACAGCCCTTACCTCTATGGCTACACCTTC. Its translation is CASSLRDSPYLYGYTF.

The J gene is TRBJ2-7, the V gene TRBV7-3; a weak D match, TRBD1 (6 bases). The CDR3 covers 13 residues. V shed 2 bases and J shed 7 bases, with 12 bases lying between them. CDR1 and CDR2 (germline): SGHTA, FQGTGA. The CDR3 region has the DNA TGTGCCAGCAGCTTATCAGGGGCGCGTGAGCAGTACTTC. It specifies CASSLSGAREQYF.

The V and J genes are TRBV5-1 and TRBJ2-3, with D perhaps matching TRBD1 (6 bases). This CDR3 is built from 14 residues. Looked up from germline, CDR1 is SGHRS and CDR2 is YFSETQ. V shed 4 bases and J shed 6 bases, with 15 bases lying between them. The DNA of the CDR3 is TGCGCCAGCAGCCCCCCCACAGGGTCGGATACGCAGTATTTT. Translation gives CASSPPTGSDTQYF.

The chain employs TRBV19 and TRBJ1-2, with 11 bases that match TRBD1. Trimming took 3 bases from V and 6 from J; bases not matched to a gene: 9. The CDR3 has 16 amino acids. CDR1 and CDR2 from the germline V gene are LNHDA and SQIVND (reference sequence). CDR3 protein: CASSMPGTGGWNGYTF. The CDR3 nucleotides read TGTGCCAGTAGTATGCCCGGGACAGGGGGTTGGAATGGCTACACCTTC.

The chain carries TRBV6-1 and TRBJ1-5; 8 bases agree with TRBD1. The CDR3 sequence is 15 residues long. V gave up 2 bases and J gave up 9 bases; unmatched junction bases: 9. CDR1 MNHNS and CDR2 SASEGT come from the germline V gene. The CDR3 sequence: CASSELWTGMWPQHF. CDR3 DNA sequence: TGTGCCAGCAGTGAATTGTGGACAGGGATGTGGCCCCAGCATTTT.

The chain carries TRBV6-6 and TRBJ1-3; no reliable D call. Germline V gene data show CDR1 as MNHNY and CDR2 as SVGAGI (reference sequence). This CDR3 region has 11 residues. The V end lost 6 bases, the J end lost 8 bases, and 8 bases lay between the germline ends. CDR3 region: CASSPSDTIYF. The CDR3 DNA sequence: TGTGCCAGCAGCCCATCGGACACCATATATTTT.

The rearrangement uses TRBV7-6 and TRBJ1-1; the D is unclear. CDR1 is SGHVS and CDR2 is FNYEAQ in the germline V gene. The V end was cut by 1 base, the J end by 4 bases, with 10 bases between. CDR3 size: 14 residues. CDR3 protein: CASSLEAAGTEAFF. The CDR3 DNA reads TGTGCCAGCAGCTTAGAGGCGGCTGGCACTGAAGCTTTCTTT.

The chain links TRBV29-1 to TRBJ1-1, with 11 bases matching TRBD1. Unmatched junction bases numbered 8, after V lost 4 bases and J lost 10 bases. CDR1 is SQVTM and CDR2 is ANQGSEA in the germline V gene. The CDR3 contains 13 residues. CDR3 DNA: TGCAGCGTTGGGAAGGACAGGGGGCTTGGAGCTTTCTTT. It specifies CSVGKDRGLGAFF.

The chain couples TRBV27 to TRBJ1-5, with D hard to call. The CDR3 sequence is 13 residues long. CDR1 is MNHEY and CDR2 is SMNVEV in the germline V gene (reference sequence). The V and J ends lost 5 bases and 5 bases respectively, with 10 bases between them. The CDR3 DNA is TGTGCCAGCAGTCTGGCCTTCGATCAGCCCCAGCATTTT. Translating it yields CASSLAFDQPQHF.

The chain combines TRBV2 with TRBJ2-7, with TRBD1 matching 8 bases. Germline V CDR1 and CDR2: SNHLY, FYNNEI. The trim removed 4 bases at V and 1 base at J, leaving 3 bases unmatched. The CDR3 is 14 amino acids. The CDR3 sequence is CASSVDRASYEQYF. The CDR3 nucleotides read TGTGCCAGCAGTGTGGACAGGGCGTCCTACGAGCAGTACTTC.

V is TRBV9 and J is TRBJ2-7; the match to TRBD2 covers 7 bases. Germline V gene data show CDR1 as SGDLS and CDR2 as YYNGEE. CDR3 size: 16 residues. V gave up 0 bases and J gave up 1 base; unmatched junction bases: 7. The CDR3 DNA reads as TGTGCCAGCAGCGTAGTTGGGGCGCGGGAGTCCTACGAGCAGTACTTC. Encoded protein: CASSVVGARESYEQYF. Based on the CDR3 plus reference TRBV9 and TRBJ2-7, the full variable domain is DSGVTQTPKHLITATGQRVTLRCSPRSGDLSVYWYQQSLDQGLQFLIQYYNGEERAKGNILERFSAQQFPDLHSELNLSSLELGDSALYFCASSVVGARESYEQYFGPGTRLTVT.

This clone was counted only a few times. The junction departs from germline at one end; a sequencing error may be responsible. The chain carries TRBV5-1 and TRBJ1-1, with D uncertain. The CDR3 consists of 14 residues. Germline CDR1 is SGHRS and CDR2 is YFSETQ. CDR3 amino acids: CASSRERVKTEAFF. The CDR3 coding sequence is TGCGCCAGCAGCCGGGAGAGGGTGAAGACTGAAGCTTTCTTT.

This clone was found once. An end of the junction does not agree with germline; a read error may underlie this. CDR3 protein: CASSLQGRVEQFF. The CDR3 nucleotides are TGTGCTAGCAGCTTACAGGGAAGGGTTGAGCAGTTCTTC. The rearrangement uses TRBV7-7 and TRBJ2-1; TRBD1 is a possible D gene (6 bases). The CDR3 runs 13 residues. CDR1 is SSHAT, CDR2 FNYEAQ, per germline (reference sequence).

The chain has TRBV6-5 and TRBJ1-2; D is unresolved. The CDR3 has 14 residues. Trimming removed 4 bases from V and 8 bases from J, with 17 bases in between. Germline V CDR1 and CDR2: MNHEY, SVGAGI. The CDR3 region has the DNA TGTGCCAGCAGTTCCCAGGACGGAGGCATGGGCTACACCTTC. Protein product: CASSSQDGGMGYTF.

This clone has only a few counts. One end of the junction is discordant with germline, which a read error may explain. This chain joins TRBV5-1 and TRBJ2-1; 11 nucleotides match TRBD2. The CDR3 has 17 amino acids. Germline loops: CDR1 SGHRS, CDR2 YFSETQ. This CDR3 is CVSSLAGSGGAINEQFF. The CDR3, as DNA: TGCGTCAGCAGCTTGGCCGGTAGCGGGGGGGCGATCAATGAGCAGTTCTTC.

This sequence joins TRBV28 and TRBJ1-5, with a weak D call TRBD1 (6 bases). Trimming stripped 5 bases from V and 3 bases from J, with 8 bases between. The CDR3 extends over 13 amino acids. Germline values: CDR1 MDHEN, CDR2 SYDVKM. CDR3 in amino acids: CASSRTDNQPQHF. Written as DNA, the CDR3 is TGTGCCAGCAGTAGGACAGACAATCAGCCCCAGCATTTT.

The chain recombines TRBV7-6 with TRBJ1-2; 7 bases line up with TRBD1. Trimming took 5 bases from V and 6 from J; bases not matched to a gene: 12. CDR1 is SGHVS, CDR2 FNYEAQ, per germline. The CDR3 has 15 residues. In DNA form, the CDR3 reads TGTGCCAGCAGCCAAAACCCGACAGGGTTCGATGGCTACACCTTC. Amino acid sequence: CASSQNPTGFDGYTF.

The CDR3 sequence is CASSEFRGPGDNTEAFF. The CDR3 DNA sequence: TGTGCCAGCAGTGAATTCAGGGGACCCGGAGATAACACTGAAGCTTTCTTT. The rearrangement uses TRBV6-1 and TRBJ1-1, with D tentatively TRBD1 (6 bases). Germline values: CDR1 MNHNS, CDR2 SASEGT. CDR3 size: 17 residues. With 2 bases removed from V and 2 bases from J, the gap between germline ends came to 18 bases.

The rearrangement joins TRBV28 to TRBJ1-1, with D tentatively TRBD1 (5 bases). With 7 bases removed from V and 0 bases from J, the gap between germline ends came to 6 bases. The CDR3 has 12 amino acids. The germline gives CDR1 MDHEN, CDR2 SYDVKM. CDR3: CASKQVNTEAFF. CDR3 nucleotide sequence: TGTGCCAGCAAACAGGTGAACACTGAAGCTTTCTTT. The full variable domain, completed using reference TRBV28 and TRBJ1-1, is DVKVTQSSRYLVKRTGEKVFLECVQDMDHENMFWYRQDPGLGLRLIYFSYDVKMKEKGDIPEGYSVSREKKERFSLILESASTNQTSMYLCASKQVNTEAFFGQGTRLTVV.

This clone has only one observation. The rearrangement uses TRBV2 and TRBJ1-5, with D possibly matching TRBD1 (6 bases). V was pared by 10 bases and J by 2 bases, with 15 bases between. Germline values: CDR1 SNHLY, CDR2 FYNNEI. CDR3 length: 14 amino acids. The DNA of the CDR3 is TGTGCCACGGGGGGGGCCGGTGGCAATCAGCCCCAGCATTTT. Its translation: CATGGAGGNQPQHF.

This rearrangement joins TRBV4-2 to TRBJ1-3; 7 bases align to TRBD1. Germline CDR1 LGHNA, CDR2 YNFKEQ. This CDR3 has 13 amino acids. The ends lost 5 bases at V and 2 bases at J; junction bases unmatched: 0. The CDR3 here is CASSTGAGNTIYF. Written as DNA, the CDR3 is TGTGCCAGCAGCACAGGGGCTGGAAACACCATATATTTT.

The chain links TRBV18 to TRBJ1-1; D unclear. V dropped 3 bases and J dropped 1 base, with 6 bases sitting between them. Germline V gene lookup returns CDR1 KGHSH and CDR2 LQKENI. The CDR3 length is 13 residues. CDR3 coding DNA: TGTGCCAGCTCACCGAGCCAGAACACTGAAGCTTTCTTT. This sequence encodes CASSPSQNTEAFF.

Here the CDR3 reads CASSSTVNYGYTF. The CDR3, as DNA: TGTGCCAGCAGTTCGACAGTTAACTATGGCTACACCTTC. The J gene is TRBJ1-2, the V gene TRBV28; tentatively, D is TRBD1 (5 bases). CDR1 is MDHEN and CDR2 is SYDVKM in the germline V gene. Trimming took 4 bases from V and 1 from J, leaving 7 bases between them. The CDR3 is made up of 13 amino acids.

This clone was observed a single time. This chain connects TRBV2 to TRBJ1-2; D is uncertain. Germline V gene lookup returns CDR1 SNHLY and CDR2 FYNNEI. Trimming stripped 6 bases from V and 8 bases from J, with 19 bases between. This CDR3 region has 14 residues. CDR3 sequence (DNA): TGTGCCAGCAGGGCTGGACTTCCGATACAGGGCTACACCTTC. It encodes CASRAGLPIQGYTF.

V and J are TRBV7-8 and TRBJ1-3, with unresolved D. Germline lookup yields CDR1 SGHVS and CDR2 FQNEAQ. The CDR3 covers 16 residues. The V end lost 1 base, the J end lost 0 bases, and 10 bases lay between the germline ends. This CDR3 reads CASSLGRLSSGNTIYF. CDR3 DNA: TGTGCCAGCAGCTTAGGCCGTCTAAGCTCTGGAAACACCATATATTTT.

V gene TRBV28 combines with J gene TRBJ2-2; the match to TRBD1 covers 8 bases. This CDR3 region has 14 residues. Germline loops: CDR1 MDHEN, CDR2 SYDVKM. With 5 bases clipped from V and 6 bases from J, the junction kept 5 bases outside the gene matches. The CDR3 coding sequence is TGTGCCAGCAGTCGTGGGACAGGCGCCGGGGAGCTGTTTTTT. Amino acid sequence: CASSRGTGAGELFF.

This clone was seen once. The rearrangement joins TRBV27 to TRBJ1-1, with D perhaps matching TRBD1 (6 bases). Germline CDR1 reads MNHEY; CDR2 reads SMNVEV (reference sequence). Trimming pared 2 bases from V and 4 bases from J, leaving 11 bases between. The length of the CDR3 is 14 residues. CDR3 residues: CASSLNRVTTEAFF. As DNA, the CDR3 is TGTGCCAGCAGTTTAAACAGGGTTACCACTGAAGCTTTCTTT.

The chain has TRBV27 and TRBJ1-6; maybe TRBD1 (6 bases). Germline V gene data show CDR1 as MNHEY and CDR2 as SMNVEV (reference sequence). The CDR3 sequence is 14 residues long. The V and J ends lost 2 bases and 7 bases respectively, with 9 bases between them. As DNA, the CDR3 is TGTGCCAGCAGTTTACAGGGGTCGAATTCACCCCTCCACTTT. Translated, it gives CASSLQGSNSPLHF.

The chain uses TRBV13 and TRBJ1-2, with D hard to call. The CDR3 sequence is 15 residues long. The V end lost 0 bases, the J end lost 5 bases, and 13 bases lay between the germline ends. Germline loops: CDR1 PRHDT, CDR2 FYEKMQ (reference sequence). CDR3 sequence (DNA): TGTGCCAGCAGCTTAGGAGTCCAGACGACTTATGGCTACACCTTC. It translates to CASSLGVQTTYGYTF.

The chain links TRBV7-2 to TRBJ2-3; D ambiguous. This CDR3 comprises 18 residues. Trimming cost V 5 bases and J 3 bases, with 24 bases left between them. In germline, CDR1 is SGHTA, CDR2 FQGNSA. The CDR3 loop reads CASSRPVAIVMSTDTQYF. The CDR3 nucleotides read TGTGCCAGCAGCCGTCCCGTGGCAATCGTAATGTCGACAGATACGCAGTATTTT. Drawing the rest from reference TRBV7-2 and TRBJ2-3, the complete variable domain is GAGVSQSPSNKVTEKGKDVELRCDPISGHTALYWYRQSLGQGLEFLIYFQGNSAPDKSGLPSDRFSAERTGGSVSTLTIQRTQQEDSAVYLCASSRPVAIVMSTDTQYFGPGTRLTVL.

The V and J genes are TRBV5-1 and TRBJ2-2; D gene uncertain. The CDR3 has 15 residues. The V and J ends lost 0 bases and 1 base respectively, with 7 bases between them. Germline V lookup: CDR1 SGHRS, CDR2 YFSETQ. The CDR3 sequence is CASSLVAGNTGELFF. DNA for the CDR3: TGCGCCAGCAGCTTGGTGGCAGGGAACACCGGGGAGCTGTTTTTT.